Below are 27 T cell receptor beta chains sequenced from a single sample in a study of cytomegalovirus exposure and HLA in healthy donors. The PCR used 60 Vbeta and 13 Jbeta primers. Sequencing was performed with immunoSEQ multiplex PCR; in TCRdb, only in-frame clones are kept and a portion is missing. Here the sample spans 150,000 to 180,000 clones, roughly 81% being singletons. Sequenced sample: PBMCs. All receptors come from a woman aged 18-29 years in good health and CMV-seronegative.

This clone was observed a few times. Written as DNA, the CDR3 is TGTGCCAGCAGTTTATTACTTCTAGCAGCGGTTTCGGGCTATGGCTACACCTTC. Translation gives CASSLLLLAAVSGYGYTF. This chain links TRBV28 with TRBJ1-2; no definite D call. The germline V and J ends were trimmed by 1 base and 4 bases, with 22 bases remaining between them. The CDR3 is 18 residues long. Germline CDR1 MDHEN, CDR2 SYDVKM.

The V gene is TRBV10-3, the J gene TRBJ2-2, with 12 bases that match TRBD1. V lost 3 bases and J lost 6; bases outside the gene matches: 5. This CDR3 comprises 16 residues. Germline V gene sequence: CDR1 ENHRY, CDR2 SYGVKD. The CDR3 region is CAISDGTGGLAGELFF. As DNA, the CDR3 is TGTGCCATCAGTGATGGGACAGGGGGCCTCGCCGGGGAGCTGTTTTTT.

This chain connects TRBV11-2 to TRBJ2-2, with a tentative D call TRBD2 (5 bases). This CDR3 is built from 17 residues. The ends were cut back, 8 bases at V and 1 base at J, with 20 bases in the middle. CDR1 SGHAT and CDR2 FQNNGV come from the germline V gene. The CDR3 DNA reads TGTGCCAGCCGTACCCTCCAAGCGGCCCAGAACACCGGGGAGCTGTTTTTT. As protein: CASRTLQAAQNTGELFF.

In its sample, this clone was seen once. This sequence joins TRBV5-4 and TRBJ1-6, with 8 positions matching TRBD1. This CDR3 region has 17 residues. Germline CDR1 and CDR2: SGHNT and YYREEE (reference sequence). V lost 4 bases and J lost 0; bases outside the gene matches: 6. The CDR3: CASSPGQGRSYNSPLHF. The CDR3 nucleotides read TGTGCCAGCAGCCCCGGACAGGGACGCTCCTATAATTCACCCCTCCACTTT.

The genes are TRBV5-1 and TRBJ2-3, with TRBD2 matching 16 bases. V trimming: 5 bases; J trimming: 3 bases; junction bases outside the gene matches: 9. The CDR3 spans 18 residues. Germline CDR1 and CDR2: SGHRS and YFSETQ. CDR3 sequence (DNA): TGCGCCAGCAGTTACACCGGGACTAGCGGGAGGGCGACAGATACGCAGTATTTT. Translation: CASSYTGTSGRATDTQYF.

The gene calls are TRBV30 and TRBJ1-2; possibly TRBD1 for D (5 bases). The germline V gene encodes CDR1 GTSNPN and CDR2 SVGIG (reference sequence). The germline V and J ends were trimmed by 0 bases and 8 bases, with 13 bases remaining between them. This CDR3 region has 13 residues. CDR3 sequence reads: CAWSVSRTWGYTF. CDR3 nucleotides: TGTGCCTGGAGTGTAAGCAGGACATGGGGCTACACCTTC.

The count of this clone is one. The chain combines TRBV19 with TRBJ2-5; a weak D match, TRBD2 (6 bases). Germline V lookup: CDR1 LNHDA, CDR2 SQIVND (reference sequence). V lost 1 base and J 5 bases, leaving 11 bases between the germline ends. CDR3 length: 14 amino acids. CDR3 nucleotides: TGTGCCAGTAGTATAGGCGCTAGCGCTGAGACCCAGTACTTC. It is translated as CASSIGASAETQYF.

The rearrangement uses TRBV27 and TRBJ1-2; 10 bases are a match to TRBD1. The germline V gene encodes CDR1 MNHEY and CDR2 SMNVEV (reference sequence). J was trimmed by 4 bases and V by 5 bases; bases with no gene match: 4. The CDR3 loop spans 14 amino acids. The CDR3 DNA is TGTGCCAGCAGTAGGGGACAGGGGTCCTATGGCTACACCTTC. This codes for CASSRGQGSYGYTF.

In nucleotides, the CDR3 is TGTGCCAGCAGCGTAGACAGGGCCGACGTATACGAGCAGTACTTC. Translation gives CASSVDRADVYEQYF. The rearrangement links TRBV7-2 to TRBJ2-7, with 7 bases that match TRBD1. The V segment lost 5 bases and the J segment 4 bases; nucleotides outside the gene matches: 11. Germline values: CDR1 SGHTA, CDR2 FQGNSA. The CDR3 loop spans 15 amino acids.

The V gene is TRBV7-2, the J gene TRBJ2-6; no clear D. Trimming shortened V by 3 bases and J by 0 bases, and 9 bases separated the two germline ends. Germline CDR1 is SGHTA and CDR2 is FQGNSA. The CDR3 length is 16 residues. In nucleotides, the CDR3 is TGTGCCAGCAGCTTTCAGGCGCGCTCTGGGGCCAACGTCCTGACTTTC. Protein: CASSFQARSGANVLTF.

This chain uses TRBV28 with TRBJ2-7; 7 bases agree with TRBD2. CDR1 MDHEN and CDR2 SYDVKM come from the germline V gene. This CDR3 has 13 amino acids. V trimming: 7 bases; J trimming: 5 bases; junction bases outside the gene matches: 8. CDR3 in DNA: TGTGCCAGCACCGGGGGGTTAAGCCACGAGCAGTACTTC. It specifies CASTGGLSHEQYF.

This clone was recorded a few times. This sequence joins TRBV30 and TRBJ2-5, with 9 nucleotides matching TRBD2. The CDR3 has 14 amino acids. Trimming took 5 bases from V and 6 from J; bases not matched to a gene: 10. The germline V gene encodes CDR1 GTSNPN and CDR2 SVGIG (reference sequence). The chain's CDR3 is CAWDLGGGEKTQYF. DNA for the CDR3: TGTGCCTGGGACCTTGGCGGGGGGGAGAAGACCCAGTACTTC. The complete variable domain, with remaining parts taken from reference TRBV30 and TRBJ2-5, reads SQTIHQWPATLVQPVGSPLSLECTVEGTSNPNLYWYRQAAGRGLQLLFYSVGIGQISSEVPQNLSASRPQDRQFILSSKKLLLSDSGFYLCAWDLGGGEKTQYFGPGTRLLVL.

The chain has TRBV7-6 and TRBJ1-5, with 8 bases that match TRBD1. The CDR3 has 16 residues. The germline V gene has CDR1 SGHVS and CDR2 FNYEAQ. Trimming took 1 base from V and 3 from J; bases not matched to a gene: 5. The CDR3 DNA follows: TGTGCCAGCAGCTTAGGAACAGGGGGGAACAATCAGCCCCAGCATTTT. Translation gives CASSLGTGGNNQPQHF.

This sequence joins TRBV20-1 and TRBJ2-5; 7 nucleotides align to TRBD1. The end of the DNA aligns better with TRBJ2-7, so the J call may be wrong. Looked up from germline, CDR1 is DFQATT and CDR2 is SNEGSKA (reference sequence). This CDR3 contains 11 residues. The CDR3 region has the DNA TGCAGTGCCCGACAGGGCTACGAGCAGTACTTC. It yields the protein CSARQGYEQYF.

This sequence joins TRBV6-1 and TRBJ2-5; a weak D match, TRBD2 (7 bases). Trimming removed 7 bases from V and 5 bases from J, with 20 bases in between. The CDR3 is made up of 15 amino acids. Germline CDR1 and CDR2: MNHNS and SASEGT. CDR3 DNA sequence: TGTGCCAGCATGAGGGGGGGCAGCGTGTTGGAGACCCAGTACTTC. Its translation: CASMRGGSVLETQYF.

This chain uses TRBV7-2 with TRBJ2-3, with TRBD2 as a possible D gene (5 bases). Germline lookup yields CDR1 SGHTA and CDR2 FQGNSA. The length of the CDR3 is 14 residues. Trimming removed 3 bases from V and 0 bases from J, with 7 bases in between. The CDR3 DNA is TGTGCCAGCAGCTTGCGGACTAGCACAGATACGCAGTATTTT. Translated, it gives CASSLRTSTDTQYF.

This rearrangement joins TRBV10-2 to TRBJ2-5; 8 nucleotides agree with TRBD2. The DNA end lines up better with TRBJ2-7; the J call may be wrong. The CDR3 sequence is 14 residues long. The germline gives CDR1 WSHSY, CDR2 SAAADI. CDR3 region: CASRGTGGPYEQYF. The CDR3, as DNA: TGCGCCAGCAGGGGGACGGGGGGGCCCTACGAGCAGTACTTC.

This clone was detected a few times. The V and J genes are TRBV28 and TRBJ2-2; tentative D call: TRBD1 (7 bases). The V end was cut by 3 bases, the J end by 4 bases, with 9 bases between. The germline V gene has CDR1 MDHEN and CDR2 SYDVKM. The CDR3 is 14 amino acids. CDR3 loop: CASSFQGGTGELFF. In DNA, the CDR3 is TGTGCCAGCAGTTTTCAGGGGGGCACCGGGGAGCTGTTTTTT.

The chain couples TRBV27 to TRBJ1-2; D possibly corresponds to TRBD1 (6 bases). The CDR3 consists of 15 residues. CDR1 and CDR2 (germline): MNHEY, SMNVEV (reference sequence). Deletions cut 0 bases from V and 4 bases from J, with 12 bases between. This CDR3 is CASSLSFSGAYGYTF. In nucleotides, the CDR3 is TGTGCCAGCAGTTTATCGTTTTCAGGGGCCTATGGCTACACCTTC.

V is TRBV5-4 and J is TRBJ2-5; 11 nucleotides agree with TRBD2. The ends lost 2 bases at V and 3 bases at J; junction bases unmatched: 3. Germline assignment: CDR1 SGHNT and CDR2 YYREEE (reference sequence). This CDR3 spans 15 amino acids. CDR3 in amino acids: CASSLGSGGEETQYF. The CDR3 DNA reads TGTGCCAGCAGCTTAGGTAGCGGGGGGGAAGAGACCCAGTACTTC.

The rearrangement uses TRBV14 and TRBJ1-1; D unresolved. There are 14 residues in the CDR3. V was shortened by 1 base and J by 5 bases, with 11 bases between the two germline ends. Looked up from germline, CDR1 is SGHDN and CDR2 is FVKESK. CDR3 coding DNA: TGTGCCAGCAGCCAAGGGTCCAGGCATACTGAAGCTTTCTTT. Amino acids: CASSQGSRHTEAFF.

CDR3 DNA: TGTGCCATCAGTGAGTCGTCGACAGGGGGCTTGAACACTGAAGCTTTCTTT. It is translated as CAISESSTGGLNTEAFF. The chain links TRBV10-3 to TRBJ1-1; 10 nucleotides align to TRBD1. Germline CDR1 ENHRY, CDR2 SYGVKD. The V and J ends lost 0 bases and 0 bases, in that order; junction bases with no gene match: 4. CDR3 length equals 17 residues.

This chain connects TRBV6-1 to TRBJ1-2; no firm D call. Trimming pared 4 bases from V and 8 bases from J, leaving 5 bases between. The CDR3 contains 10 residues. Germline V lookup: CDR1 MNHNS, CDR2 SASEGT. CDR3 region: CASSVEGYTF. CDR3 in DNA: TGTGCCAGCAGTGTTGAGGGCTACACCTTC.

The chain carries TRBV29-1 and TRBJ1-2, with no clear D. In germline, CDR1 is SQVTM, CDR2 ANQGSEA. The CDR3 has 12 amino acids. V lost 2 bases, J lost 4 bases, and 8 bases lay in between. As DNA, the CDR3 is TGCAGCGTTGAACGAGGGCCCTATGGCTACACCTTC. As protein: CSVERGPYGYTF.

The CDR3 nucleotides read TGTGCCAGCACCCGGGGTTTGGCCTACGAGCAGTACTTC. Protein product: CASTRGLAYEQYF. The rearrangement uses TRBV2 and TRBJ2-7; weak D call: TRBD2 (5 bases). Germline V lookup: CDR1 SNHLY, CDR2 FYNNEI. This CDR3 has 13 residues. The ends were cut back, 7 bases at V and 2 bases at J, with 12 bases in the middle.

This clone was counted a few times. This chain uses TRBV6-6 with TRBJ1-4; 8 nucleotides align to TRBD1. The V gene end was trimmed by 2 bases and the J gene end by 7 bases; junction bases not matched to a gene: 6. CDR1 is MNHNY, CDR2 SVGAGI, per germline (reference sequence). The CDR3 is 15 amino acids. The CDR3 here is CASSYDQGAGEKLFF. The CDR3 coding sequence is TGTGCCAGCAGTTACGATCAGGGGGCTGGTGAAAAACTGTTTTTT.

V gene TRBV7-8 combines with J gene TRBJ1-2; 8 nucleotides line up with TRBD1. The CDR3 runs 14 residues. CDR1 SGHVS and CDR2 FQNEAQ come from the germline V gene. Germline trimming cut 5 bases from V and 7 bases from J; bases unmatched to any gene: 9. The CDR3 sequence is CASSPREGQGGYTF. CDR3 bases: TGTGCCAGCAGCCCCAGGGAAGGACAGGGTGGCTACACCTTC.